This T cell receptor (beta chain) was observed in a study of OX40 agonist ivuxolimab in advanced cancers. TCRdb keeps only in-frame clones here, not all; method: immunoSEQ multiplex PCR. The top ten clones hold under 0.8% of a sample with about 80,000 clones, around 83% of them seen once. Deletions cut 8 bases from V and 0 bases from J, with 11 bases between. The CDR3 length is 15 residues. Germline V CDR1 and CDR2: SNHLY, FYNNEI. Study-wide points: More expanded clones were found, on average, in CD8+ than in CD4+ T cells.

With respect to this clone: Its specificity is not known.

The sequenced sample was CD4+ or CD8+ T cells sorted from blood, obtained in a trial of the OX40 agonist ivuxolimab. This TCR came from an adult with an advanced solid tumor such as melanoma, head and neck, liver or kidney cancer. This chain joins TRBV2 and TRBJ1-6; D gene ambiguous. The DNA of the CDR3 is TGTGCCAGCGGGAGTGAGAGCTCCTATAATTCACCCCTCCACTTT. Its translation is CASGSESSYNSPLHF.